Included here is one T cell receptor beta chain sequence, with context. Germline CDR1 and CDR2: SGHDN and FVKESK. V was cut by 0 bases and J by 0 bases, with 6 bases left in between. CDR3 length equals 15 residues. This specimen belongs to a study of blood T cell repertoires in COVID-19. Study-wide context: Whether acute or convalescent, the COVID-19 samples came from the United States, Italy and Spain. T cells, B-cell-depleted T cells, or PBMCs supplied cDNA or gDNA.

Authors' analysis steps: For nucleated cells, counts were estimated from reference gene primer amplification. Clones were read by immunoSEQ multiplex PCR, and TCRdb kept only the in-frame ones, dropping some. The V and J calls and the clone size are those of that table, but D and trimming were determined from the DNA. The sample lists under 150,000 clones, 87% occurring once. This chain connects TRBV14 to TRBJ1-3; D not certain. This receptor was obtained from a man aged 45-60 years with active COVID-19. Sequences were obtained from peripheral blood. This CDR3 reads CASSQDSRSGNTIYF. The CDR3 nucleotides read TGTGCCAGCAGCCAAGATAGTCGCTCTGGAAACACCATATATTTT.